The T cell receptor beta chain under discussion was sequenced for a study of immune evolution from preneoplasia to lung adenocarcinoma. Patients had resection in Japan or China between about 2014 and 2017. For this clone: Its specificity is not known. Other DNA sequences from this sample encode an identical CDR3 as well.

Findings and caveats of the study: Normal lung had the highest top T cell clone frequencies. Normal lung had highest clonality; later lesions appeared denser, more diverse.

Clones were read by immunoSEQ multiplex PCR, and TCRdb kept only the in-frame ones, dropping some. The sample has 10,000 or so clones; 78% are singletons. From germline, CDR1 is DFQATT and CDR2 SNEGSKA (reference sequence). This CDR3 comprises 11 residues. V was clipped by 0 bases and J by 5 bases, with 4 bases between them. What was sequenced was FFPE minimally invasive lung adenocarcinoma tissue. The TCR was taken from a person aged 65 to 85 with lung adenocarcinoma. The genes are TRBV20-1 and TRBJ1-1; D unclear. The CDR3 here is CSARELTEAFF. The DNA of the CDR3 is TGCAGTGCTAGAGAGTTAACTGAAGCTTTCTTT.